This passage covers 9 T cell receptor beta chains from one sample sequenced in a study of blood T cell repertoires in COVID-19 (dated by TCRdb to the early 2020s). Library preparation was by the immunoSEQ multiplex PCR assay. In its TCRdb copy, this immuneACCESS table keeps in-frame sequences only and misses some clones. Where compared with another copy, unresolved V genes explain less than half of these, and the others have no known cause. The sample includes 450,000 to 500,000 clones, with about nine tenths observed a single time. Jointly, the top ten make up around 7.9% of the sample. Sequenced input: PBMCs or T cells enriched from blood (not recorded which). Every receptor here comes from a woman aged 55-69 years who had recovered from COVID-19.

V is TRBV4-2 and J is TRBJ1-2; perhaps TRBD1 as D (6 bases). The CDR3 spans 15 residues. V gave up 0 bases and J gave up 4 bases, with 12 bases separating them. Germline V lookup: CDR1 LGHNA, CDR2 YNFKEQ. CDR3 coding DNA: TGTGCCAGCAGCCAAGATGTGGGGGCAAGCTATGGCTACACCTTC. Its translation is CASSQDVGASYGYTF.

V is TRBV7-2 and J is TRBJ2-1; a possible D gene is TRBD2 (7 bases). V shed 2 bases and J shed 7 bases, with 18 bases lying between them. The CDR3 covers 16 residues. Germline V gives CDR1 SGHTA, CDR2 FQGNSA. The CDR3: CASSLKGTGGPNEQFF. Here the CDR3 DNA reads TGTGCCAGCAGCTTAAAGGGGACGGGGGGCCCGAATGAGCAGTTCTTC.

The J gene is TRBJ2-3, the V gene TRBV24-1; TRBD2 matches 7 bases. V lost 2 bases, J lost 6 bases, and 10 bases stayed unmatched. The germline V gene encodes CDR1 KGHDR and CDR2 SFDVKD. This CDR3 is 16 amino acids long. The CDR3 loop reads CATSDSGPAGVDTQYF. The CDR3 coding sequence is TGTGCCACCAGTGATTCCGGACCGGCGGGAGTTGATACGCAGTATTTT.

As concerns this clone: At the DNA level, this CDR3 is encoded by other sequences in the same sample as well. This rearrangement joins TRBV18 to TRBJ1-1; D ambiguous. V was shortened by 3 bases and J by 1 base, with 6 bases between the two germline ends. The CDR3 loop spans 13 amino acids. The germline gives CDR1 KGHSH, CDR2 LQKENI. The CDR3 loop is CASSPAGNTEAFF. The CDR3 nucleotides read TGTGCCAGCTCACCGGCGGGGAACACTGAAGCTTTCTTT.

V and J are TRBV24-1 and TRBJ2-1; TRBD1 is a possible D gene (8 bases). The germline V gene encodes CDR1 KGHDR and CDR2 SFDVKD. The CDR3 is 16 amino acids. V dropped 5 bases and J dropped 4 bases, with 17 bases sitting between them. The CDR3 DNA sequence: TGTGCCACCAGTGGAATAACAGGGGGGGATTACAATGAGCAGTTCTTC. Residues: CATSGITGGDYNEQFF.

This sequence joins TRBV5-1 and TRBJ1-3; D is ambiguous. The CDR3 is made up of 13 amino acids. The germline CDR1 and CDR2 sequences are SGHRS and YFSETQ. V was clipped by 0 bases and J by 4 bases, with 5 bases between them. The CDR3 nucleotides read TGCGCCAGCAGCTTGGTGGCAGGAAACACCATATATTTT. Protein product: CASSLVAGNTIYF.

Notes on this clone: Distinct nucleotide sequences in the sample also encode this CDR3. This chain links TRBV4-1 with TRBJ2-3, with 7 bases fitting TRBD2. V was clipped by 1 base and J by 5 bases; unmatched bases: 9. The CDR3 covers 16 residues. CDR1 MGHRA and CDR2 YSYEKL come from the germline V gene. CDR3 sequence (DNA): TGCGCCAGCAGCCAAGCCTCGGGCGGGGGTCTAGATACGCAGTATTTT. It translates to CASSQASGGGLDTQYF.

The CDR3 reads CASSLGARAYNEQFF. The CDR3 nucleotides read TGTGCCAGCAGCTTAGGGGCCAGAGCCTACAATGAGCAGTTCTTC. The rearrangement joins TRBV7-8 to TRBJ2-1; D remains ambiguous. The CDR3 is made up of 15 amino acids. V lost 1 base and J 2 bases, leaving 9 bases between the germline ends. Germline V gene data show CDR1 as SGHVS and CDR2 as FQNEAQ.

V gene TRBV5-1 combines with J gene TRBJ2-7; D unclear. CDR1 and CDR2 from the germline V gene are SGHRS and YFSETQ. V lost 0 bases and J lost 1, with 8 bases in between. The CDR3 totals 14 residues. CDR3 sequence reads: CASSLEAASYEQYF. The CDR3 coding sequence is TGCGCCAGCAGCTTGGAAGCAGCGTCCTACGAGCAGTACTTC.